This T cell receptor beta chain was sequenced during a study of post-analysis software for immune sequencing data. The study's findings and limits: Relative to controls, patients had a few TRBV segments at higher frequency, with TRBV5-6, TRBV5-1 and TRBV20-1 among these.

Unique molecular identifiers were built into the TCR beta cDNA libraries. MiXCR was run by TCRdb on the PCR reads, yielding one entry per CDR3 protein. In the table there are 450,000 or so distinct CDR3 sequences, 40% to 55% of which are singletons. The CDR3 spans 13 residues. J was trimmed by 8 bases and V by 0 bases; bases with no gene match: 4. The germline gives CDR1 DFQATT, CDR2 SNEGSKA (reference sequence). Points on this clonotype: Its antigen is not identified.

The receptor's source is a girl aged 5-17 years with multiple sclerosis. Sample: blood. V and J are TRBV20-1 and TRBJ2-1; 7 bases match TRBD2. CDR3 residues: CSARDPREDEQFF. In DNA form, the CDR3 reads TGCAGTGCTAGAGACCCCCGGGAGGATGAGCAGTTCTTC.